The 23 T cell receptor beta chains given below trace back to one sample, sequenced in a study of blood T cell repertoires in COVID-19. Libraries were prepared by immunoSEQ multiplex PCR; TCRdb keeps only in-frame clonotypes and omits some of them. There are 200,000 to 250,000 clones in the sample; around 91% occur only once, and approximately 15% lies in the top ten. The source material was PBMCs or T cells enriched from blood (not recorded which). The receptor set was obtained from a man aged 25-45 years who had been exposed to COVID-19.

CDR3 in amino acids: CASRPHWRDYDNEQFF. The CDR3 region has the DNA TGTGCCAGCAGACCGCATTGGCGGGACTACGACAATGAGCAGTTCTTC. V and J are TRBV4-2 and TRBJ2-1; 7 positions agree with TRBD2. CDR1 LGHNA and CDR2 YNFKEQ come from the germline V gene. The CDR3 is 16 amino acids. The ends lost 6 bases at V and 5 bases at J; junction bases unmatched: 13.

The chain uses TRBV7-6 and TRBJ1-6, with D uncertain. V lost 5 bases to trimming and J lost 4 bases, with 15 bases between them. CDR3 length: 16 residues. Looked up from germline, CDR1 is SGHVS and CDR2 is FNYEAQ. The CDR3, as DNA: TGTGCCAGCAGCGCGTTGAGTGCGGGTTATAATTCACCCCTCCACTTT. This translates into CASSALSAGYNSPLHF.

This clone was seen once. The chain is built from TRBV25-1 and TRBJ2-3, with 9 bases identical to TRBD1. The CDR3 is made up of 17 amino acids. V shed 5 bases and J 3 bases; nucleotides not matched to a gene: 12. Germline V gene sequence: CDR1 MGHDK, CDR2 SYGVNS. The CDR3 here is CASSKQGALQNTDTQYF. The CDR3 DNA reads TGTGCCAGCAGTAAACAGGGGGCACTCCAAAATACAGATACGCAGTATTTT.

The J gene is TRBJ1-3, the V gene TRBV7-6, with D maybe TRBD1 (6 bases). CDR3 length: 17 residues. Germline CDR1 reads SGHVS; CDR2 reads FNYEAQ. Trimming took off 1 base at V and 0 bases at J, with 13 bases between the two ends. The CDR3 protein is CASSLGSDRSSGNTIYF. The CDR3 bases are TGTGCCAGCAGCTTAGGGAGCGACAGGAGCTCTGGAAACACCATATATTTT.

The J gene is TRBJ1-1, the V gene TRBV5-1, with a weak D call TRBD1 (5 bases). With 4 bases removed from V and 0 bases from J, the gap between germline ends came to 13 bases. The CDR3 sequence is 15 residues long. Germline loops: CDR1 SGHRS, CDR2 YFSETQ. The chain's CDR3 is CASSPGTLMNTEAFF. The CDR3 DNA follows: TGCGCCAGCAGCCCGGGGACTCTGATGAACACTGAAGCTTTCTTT.

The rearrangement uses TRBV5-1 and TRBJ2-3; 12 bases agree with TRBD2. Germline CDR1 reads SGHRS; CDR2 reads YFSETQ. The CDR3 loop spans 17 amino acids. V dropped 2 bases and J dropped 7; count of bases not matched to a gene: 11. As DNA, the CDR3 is TGCGCCAGCAGCTTAGGGACTAGCGGGTTACCTCCAAATACGCAGTATTTT. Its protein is CASSLGTSGLPPNTQYF.

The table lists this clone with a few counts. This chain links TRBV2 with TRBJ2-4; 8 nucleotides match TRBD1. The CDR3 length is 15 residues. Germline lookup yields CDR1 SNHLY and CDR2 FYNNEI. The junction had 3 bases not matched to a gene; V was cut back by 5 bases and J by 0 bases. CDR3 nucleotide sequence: TGTGCCAGCAGTTGGACAGGGTTAGCCAAAAACATTCAGTACTTC. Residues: CASSWTGLAKNIQYF.

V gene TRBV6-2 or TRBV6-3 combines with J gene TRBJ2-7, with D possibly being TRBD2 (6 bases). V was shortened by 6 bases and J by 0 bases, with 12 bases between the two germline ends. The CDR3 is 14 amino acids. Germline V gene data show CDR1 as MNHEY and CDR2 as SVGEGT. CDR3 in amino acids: CASSNRDFSYEQYF. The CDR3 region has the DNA TGTGCCAGCAGCAACCGGGACTTCTCCTACGAGCAGTACTTC.

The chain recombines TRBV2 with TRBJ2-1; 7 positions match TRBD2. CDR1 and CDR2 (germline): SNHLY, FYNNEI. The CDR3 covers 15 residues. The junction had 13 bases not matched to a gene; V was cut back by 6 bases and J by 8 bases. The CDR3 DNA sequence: TGTGCCAGCAGCCTCGACCCCGCCACTAGCGATGAGCAGTTCTTC. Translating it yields CASSLDPATSDEQFF.

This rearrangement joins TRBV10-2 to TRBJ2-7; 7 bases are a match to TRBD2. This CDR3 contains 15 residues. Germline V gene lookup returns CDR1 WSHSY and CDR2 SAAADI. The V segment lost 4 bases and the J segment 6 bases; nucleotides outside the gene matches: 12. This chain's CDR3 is CASSVGRVGEFEQYF. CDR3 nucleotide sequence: TGCGCCAGCAGTGTAGGGAGGGTTGGGGAGTTCGAGCAGTACTTC.

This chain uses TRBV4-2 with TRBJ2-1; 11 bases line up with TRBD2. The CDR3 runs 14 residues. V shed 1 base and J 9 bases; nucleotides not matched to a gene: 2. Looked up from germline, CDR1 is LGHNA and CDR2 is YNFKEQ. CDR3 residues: CASSQGSGGGEQFF. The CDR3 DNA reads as TGTGCCAGCAGCCAAGGTAGCGGGGGGGGTGAGCAGTTCTTC.

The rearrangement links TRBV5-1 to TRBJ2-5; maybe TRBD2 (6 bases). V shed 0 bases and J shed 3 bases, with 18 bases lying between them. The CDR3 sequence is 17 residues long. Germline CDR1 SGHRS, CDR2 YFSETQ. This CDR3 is CASSLGVRRGREETQYF. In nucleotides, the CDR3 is TGCGCCAGCAGCTTGGGGGTTAGGAGGGGCCGGGAAGAGACCCAGTACTTC. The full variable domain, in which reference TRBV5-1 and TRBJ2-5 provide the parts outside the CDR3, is KAGVTQTPRYLIKTRGQQVTLSCSPISGHRSVSWYQQTPGQGLQFLFEYFSETQRNKGNFPGRFSGRQFSNSRSEMNVSTLELGDSALYLCASSLGVRRGREETQYFGPGTRLLVL.

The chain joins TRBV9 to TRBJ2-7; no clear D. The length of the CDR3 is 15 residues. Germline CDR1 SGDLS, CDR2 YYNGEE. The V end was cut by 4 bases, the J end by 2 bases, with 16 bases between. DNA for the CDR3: TGTGCCAGCAGCCCGGCAGACACCCCCACCTACGAGCAGTACTTC. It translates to CASSPADTPTYEQYF.

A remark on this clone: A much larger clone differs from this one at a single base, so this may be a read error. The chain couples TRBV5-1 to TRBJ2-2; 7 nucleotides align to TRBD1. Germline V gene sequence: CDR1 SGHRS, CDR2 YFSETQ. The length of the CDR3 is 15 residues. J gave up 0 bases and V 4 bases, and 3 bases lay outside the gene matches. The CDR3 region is CASSPGTANTGELFF. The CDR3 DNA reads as TGCGCCAGCAGCCCCGGGACAGCGAACACCGGGGAGCTGTTTTTT. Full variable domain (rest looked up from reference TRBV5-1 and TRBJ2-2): KAGVTQTPRYLIKTRGQQVTLSCSPISGHRSVSWYQQTPGQGLQFLFEYFSETQRNKGNFPGRFSGRQFSNSRSEMNVSTLELGDSALYLCASSPGTANTGELFFGEGSRLTVL.

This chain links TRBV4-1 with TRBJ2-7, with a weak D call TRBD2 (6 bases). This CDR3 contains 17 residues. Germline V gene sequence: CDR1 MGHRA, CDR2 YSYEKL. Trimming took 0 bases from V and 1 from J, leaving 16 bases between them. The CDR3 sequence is CASSQEGAGIRSYEQYF. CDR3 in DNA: TGCGCCAGCAGCCAAGAAGGTGCGGGAATTCGATCCTACGAGCAGTACTTC.

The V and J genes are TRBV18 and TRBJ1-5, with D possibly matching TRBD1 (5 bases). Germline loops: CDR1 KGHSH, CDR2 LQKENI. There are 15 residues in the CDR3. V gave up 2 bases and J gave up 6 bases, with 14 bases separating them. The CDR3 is CASSPYAMGPQPQHF. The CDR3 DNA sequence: TGTGCCAGCTCACCATACGCAATGGGGCCTCAGCCCCAGCATTTT.

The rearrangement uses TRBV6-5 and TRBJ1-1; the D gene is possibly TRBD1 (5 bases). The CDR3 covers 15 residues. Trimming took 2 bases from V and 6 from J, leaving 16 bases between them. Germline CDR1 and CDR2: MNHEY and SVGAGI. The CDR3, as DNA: TGTGCCAGCAGTTACGAGGCAGGGCGGTTGGCTGAAGCTTTCTTT. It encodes CASSYEAGRLAEAFF.

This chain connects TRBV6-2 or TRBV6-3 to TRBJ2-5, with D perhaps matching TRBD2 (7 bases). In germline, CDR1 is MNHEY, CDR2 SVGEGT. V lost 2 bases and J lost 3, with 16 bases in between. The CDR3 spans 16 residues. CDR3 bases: TGTGCCAGCAGTTACGGCGGGGGCTTAGGGGAAGAGACCCAGTACTTC. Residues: CASSYGGGLGEETQYF.

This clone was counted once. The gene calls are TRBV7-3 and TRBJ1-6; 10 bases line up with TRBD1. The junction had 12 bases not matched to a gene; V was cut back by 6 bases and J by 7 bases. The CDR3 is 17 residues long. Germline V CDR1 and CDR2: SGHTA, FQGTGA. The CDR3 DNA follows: TGTGCCAGCAGTAATCCAGGGGGGACAGGGGTCAATTCACCCCTCCACTTT. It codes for CASSNPGGTGVNSPLHF.

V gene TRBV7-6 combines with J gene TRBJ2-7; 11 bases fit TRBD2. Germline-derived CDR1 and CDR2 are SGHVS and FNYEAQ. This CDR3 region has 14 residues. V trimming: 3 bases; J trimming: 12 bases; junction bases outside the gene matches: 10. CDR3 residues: CASSLGSSGGRMYF. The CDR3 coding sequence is TGTGCCAGCAGCTTGGGTTCTAGCGGGGGGCGGATGTACTTC.

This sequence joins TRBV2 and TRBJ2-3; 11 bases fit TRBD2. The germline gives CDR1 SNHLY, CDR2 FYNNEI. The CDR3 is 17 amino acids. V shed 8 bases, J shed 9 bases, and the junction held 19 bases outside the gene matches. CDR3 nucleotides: TGTGCCAGCGTAAACTCATTCAAGGCTAGCGGGGGGCGCACGCAGTATTTT. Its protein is CASVNSFKASGGRTQYF.

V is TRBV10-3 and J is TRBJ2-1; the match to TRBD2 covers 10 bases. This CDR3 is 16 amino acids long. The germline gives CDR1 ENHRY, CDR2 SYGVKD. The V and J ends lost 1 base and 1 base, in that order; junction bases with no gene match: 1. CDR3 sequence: CAISEWTSGSYNEQFF. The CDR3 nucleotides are TGTGCCATCAGTGAGTGGACTAGCGGATCCTACAATGAGCAGTTCTTC.

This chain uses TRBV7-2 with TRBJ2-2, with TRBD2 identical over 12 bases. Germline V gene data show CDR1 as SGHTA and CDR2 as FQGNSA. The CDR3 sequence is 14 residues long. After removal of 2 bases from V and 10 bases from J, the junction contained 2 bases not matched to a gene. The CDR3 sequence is CASSLRLAGVELFF. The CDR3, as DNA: TGTGCCAGCAGCTTACGACTAGCGGGGGTGGAGCTGTTTTTT. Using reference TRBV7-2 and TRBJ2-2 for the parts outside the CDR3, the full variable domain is GAGVSQSPSNKVTEKGKDVELRCDPISGHTALYWYRQSLGQGLEFLIYFQGNSAPDKSGLPSDRFSAERTGGSVSTLTIQRTQQEDSAVYLCASSLRLAGVELFFGEGSRLTVL.